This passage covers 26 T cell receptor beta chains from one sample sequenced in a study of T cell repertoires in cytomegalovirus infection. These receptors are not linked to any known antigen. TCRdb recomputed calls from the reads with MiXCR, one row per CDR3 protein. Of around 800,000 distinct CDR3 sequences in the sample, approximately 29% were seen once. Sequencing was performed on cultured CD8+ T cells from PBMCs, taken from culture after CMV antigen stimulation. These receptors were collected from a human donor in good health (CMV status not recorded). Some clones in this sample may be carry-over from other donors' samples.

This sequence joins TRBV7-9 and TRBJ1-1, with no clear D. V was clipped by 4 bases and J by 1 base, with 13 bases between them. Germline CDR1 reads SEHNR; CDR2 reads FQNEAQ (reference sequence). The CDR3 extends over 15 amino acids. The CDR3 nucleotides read TGTGCCAGCAGCTCCACCAACGGACCGAACACTGAAGCTTTCTTT. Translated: CASSSTNGPNTEAFF.

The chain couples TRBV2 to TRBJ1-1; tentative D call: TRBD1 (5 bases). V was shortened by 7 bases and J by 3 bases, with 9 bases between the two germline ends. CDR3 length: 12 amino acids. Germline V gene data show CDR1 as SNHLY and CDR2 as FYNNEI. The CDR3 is CASIRTYTEAFF. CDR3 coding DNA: TGTGCCAGCATTAGGACATACACTGAAGCTTTCTTT. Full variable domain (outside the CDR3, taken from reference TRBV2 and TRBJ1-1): EPEVTQTPSHQVTQMGQEVILRCVPISNHLYFYWYRQILGQKVEFLVSFYNNEISEKSEIFDDQFSVERPDGSNFTLKIRSTKLEDSAMYFCASIRTYTEAFFGQGTRLTVV.

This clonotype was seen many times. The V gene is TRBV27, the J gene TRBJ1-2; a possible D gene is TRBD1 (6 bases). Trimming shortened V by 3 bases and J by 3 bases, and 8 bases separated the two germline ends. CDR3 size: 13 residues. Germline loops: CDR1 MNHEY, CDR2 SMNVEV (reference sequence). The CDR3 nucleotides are TGTGCCAGCAGTTTGCAGGGGCACTATGGCTACACCTTC. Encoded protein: CASSLQGHYGYTF.

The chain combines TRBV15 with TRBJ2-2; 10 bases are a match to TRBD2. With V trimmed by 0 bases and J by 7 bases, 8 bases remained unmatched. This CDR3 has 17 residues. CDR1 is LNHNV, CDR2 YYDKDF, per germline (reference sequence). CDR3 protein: CATSRDPAGGPGGELFF. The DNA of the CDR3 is TGTGCCACCAGCAGAGACCCAGCGGGGGGGCCTGGCGGGGAGCTGTTTTTT.

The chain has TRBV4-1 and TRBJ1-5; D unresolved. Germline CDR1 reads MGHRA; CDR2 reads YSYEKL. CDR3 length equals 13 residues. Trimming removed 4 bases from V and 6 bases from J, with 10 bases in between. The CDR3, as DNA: TGCGCCAGCAGCCTTATCTTCGGTCAGCCCCAGCATTTT. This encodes CASSLIFGQPQHF.

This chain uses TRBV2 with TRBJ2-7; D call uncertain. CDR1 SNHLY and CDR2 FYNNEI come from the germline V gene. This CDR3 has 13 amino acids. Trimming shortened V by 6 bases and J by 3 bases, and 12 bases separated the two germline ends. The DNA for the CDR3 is TGTGCCAGCAGGGGTTTGAGTCTCTACGAGCAGTACGTC. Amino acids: CASRGLSLYEQYV.

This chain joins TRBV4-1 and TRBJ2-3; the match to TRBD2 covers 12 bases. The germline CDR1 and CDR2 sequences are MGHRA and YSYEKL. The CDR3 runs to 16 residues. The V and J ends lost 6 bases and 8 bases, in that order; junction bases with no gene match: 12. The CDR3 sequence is CASSSATSGGSVTQYF. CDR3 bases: TGCGCCAGCAGTTCCGCCACTAGCGGGGGGAGTGTTACGCAGTATTTT.

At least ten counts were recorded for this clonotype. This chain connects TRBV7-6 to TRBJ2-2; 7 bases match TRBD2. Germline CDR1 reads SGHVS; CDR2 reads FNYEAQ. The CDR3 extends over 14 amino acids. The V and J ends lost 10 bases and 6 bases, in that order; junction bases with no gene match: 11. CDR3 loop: CAIPQPGGPGELFF. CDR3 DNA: TGTGCCATCCCCCAACCGGGGGGACCCGGGGAGCTGTTTTTT.

The DNA for the CDR3 is TGTGCCAGCAGCTTAATATGGGGGGGGGGCTCCTACAATGAGCAGTTCTTC. The encoded protein is CASSLIWGGGSYNEQFF. The chain has TRBV7-6 and TRBJ2-1, with 7 positions matching TRBD2. The CDR3 spans 17 residues. The germline gives CDR1 SGHVS, CDR2 FNYEAQ. The V and J ends lost 2 bases and 0 bases, in that order; junction bases with no gene match: 7.

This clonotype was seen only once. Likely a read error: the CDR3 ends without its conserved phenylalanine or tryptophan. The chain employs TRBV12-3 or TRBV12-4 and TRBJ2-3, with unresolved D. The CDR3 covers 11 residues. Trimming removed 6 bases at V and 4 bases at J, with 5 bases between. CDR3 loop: CASSPSDTQYY. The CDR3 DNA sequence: TGTGCCAGCAGCCCATCAGATACGCAGTATTAT.

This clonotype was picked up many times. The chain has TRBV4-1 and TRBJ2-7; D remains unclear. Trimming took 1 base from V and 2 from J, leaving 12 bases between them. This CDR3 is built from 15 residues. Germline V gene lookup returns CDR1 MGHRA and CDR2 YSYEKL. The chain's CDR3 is CASSQVSLGAYEQYF. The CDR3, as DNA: TGCGCCAGCAGCCAAGTCTCTCTTGGGGCCTACGAGCAGTACTTC.

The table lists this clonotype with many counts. The CDR3 region is CASRFGGGPDTQYF. DNA for the CDR3: TGTGCCAGCAGATTCGGCGGGGGCCCAGATACGCAGTATTTT. The chain combines TRBV7-8 with TRBJ2-3; maybe TRBD2 (7 bases). CDR1 and CDR2 from the germline V gene are SGHVS and FQNEAQ. The V and J ends lost 6 bases and 4 bases respectively, with 14 bases between them. This CDR3 is 14 amino acids long. The variable domain in full, completed from reference TRBV7-8 and TRBJ2-3, reads GAGVSQSPRYKVAKRGQDVALRCDPISGHVSLFWYQQALGQGPEFLTYFQNEAQLDKSGLPSDRFFAERPEGSVSTLKIQRTQQEDSAVYLCASRFGGGPDTQYFGPGTRLTVL.

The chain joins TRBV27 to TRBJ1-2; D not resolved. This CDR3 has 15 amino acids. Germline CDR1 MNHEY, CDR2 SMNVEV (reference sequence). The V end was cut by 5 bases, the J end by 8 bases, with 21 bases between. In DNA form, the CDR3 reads TGTGCCAGCAGTACCTCGCGTTGGGTCGGTCAAGGCTACACCTTC. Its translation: CASSTSRWVGQGYTF.

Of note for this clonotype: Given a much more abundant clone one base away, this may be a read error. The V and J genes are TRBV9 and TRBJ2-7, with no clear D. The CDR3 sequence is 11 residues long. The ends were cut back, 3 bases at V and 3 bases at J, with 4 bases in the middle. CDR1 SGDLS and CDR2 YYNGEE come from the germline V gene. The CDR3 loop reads CASSAYYEQYF. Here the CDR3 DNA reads TGTGCCAGCAGCGCCTACTACGAGCAGTACTTC.

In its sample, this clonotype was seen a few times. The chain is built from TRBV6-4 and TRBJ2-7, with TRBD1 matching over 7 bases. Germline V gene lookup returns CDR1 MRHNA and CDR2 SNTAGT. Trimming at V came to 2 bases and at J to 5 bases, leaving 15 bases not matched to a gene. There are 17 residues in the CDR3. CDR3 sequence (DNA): TGTGCCAGCAGTGACCTGCCCGACCGACAGGGTCGCCACGAGCAGTACGTC. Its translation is CASSDLPDRQGRHEQYV.

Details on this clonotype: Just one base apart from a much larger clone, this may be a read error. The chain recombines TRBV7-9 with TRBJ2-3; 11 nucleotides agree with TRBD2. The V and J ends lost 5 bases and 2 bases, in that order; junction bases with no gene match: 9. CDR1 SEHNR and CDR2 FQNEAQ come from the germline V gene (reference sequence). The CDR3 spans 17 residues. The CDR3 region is CASSTPLAGVNTDTQYF. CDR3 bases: TGTGCCAGCAGCACCCCACTAGCGGGGGTCAACACAGATACGCAGTATTTT.

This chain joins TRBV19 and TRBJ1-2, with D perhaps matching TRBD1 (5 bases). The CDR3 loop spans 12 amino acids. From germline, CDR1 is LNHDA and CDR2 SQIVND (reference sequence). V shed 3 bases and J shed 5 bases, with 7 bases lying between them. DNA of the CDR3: TGTGCCAGTAGTATTTGGGGGTATGGCTACACCTTC. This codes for CASSIWGYGYTF.

The CDR3 sequence is CASSALGQSGEETQYF. DNA for the CDR3: TGTGCCAGCAGTGCCCTGGGACAGTCGGGGGAAGAGACCCAGTACTTC. This chain connects TRBV6-1 to TRBJ2-5, with a possible D match to TRBD1 (7 bases). With 4 bases removed from V and 3 bases from J, the gap between germline ends came to 18 bases. Germline CDR1 and CDR2: MNHNS and SASEGT. The CDR3 is 16 amino acids.

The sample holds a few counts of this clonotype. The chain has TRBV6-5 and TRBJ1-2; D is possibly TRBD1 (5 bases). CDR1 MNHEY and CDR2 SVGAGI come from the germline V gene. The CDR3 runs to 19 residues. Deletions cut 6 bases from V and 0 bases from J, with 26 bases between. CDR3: CASSLDPQFAGLSNYGYTF. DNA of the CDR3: TGTGCCAGCAGCCTCGACCCACAATTCGCAGGGTTATCTAACTATGGCTACACCTTC.

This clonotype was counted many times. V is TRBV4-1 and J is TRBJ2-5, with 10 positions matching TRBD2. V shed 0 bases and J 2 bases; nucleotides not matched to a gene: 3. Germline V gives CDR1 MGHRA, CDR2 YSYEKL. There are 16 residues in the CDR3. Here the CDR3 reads CASSQDPSGGQETQYF. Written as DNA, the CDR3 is TGCGCCAGCAGCCAAGATCCTAGCGGGGGTCAAGAGACCCAGTACTTC.

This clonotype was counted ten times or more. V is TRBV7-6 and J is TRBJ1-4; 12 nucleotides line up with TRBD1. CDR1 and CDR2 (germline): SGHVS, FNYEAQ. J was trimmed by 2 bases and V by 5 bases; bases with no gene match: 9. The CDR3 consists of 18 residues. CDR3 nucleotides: TGTGCCAGCAGCGGGACAGGGGGCCCGATGATGACTAATGAAAAACTGTTTTTT. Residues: CASSGTGGPMMTNEKLFF.

For the CDR3, the DNA is TGCGCCAGCAGTGATAGATTGGGGGGCACTGAAGCTTTCTTT. This translates into CASSDRLGGTEAFF. V usage is TRBV10-1 and J usage is TRBJ1-1; perhaps TRBD1 as D (5 bases). Trimming cost V 3 bases and J 4 bases, with 12 bases left between them. CDR3 length: 14 amino acids. Germline CDR1 is WNHNN and CDR2 is SYGVQD (reference sequence).

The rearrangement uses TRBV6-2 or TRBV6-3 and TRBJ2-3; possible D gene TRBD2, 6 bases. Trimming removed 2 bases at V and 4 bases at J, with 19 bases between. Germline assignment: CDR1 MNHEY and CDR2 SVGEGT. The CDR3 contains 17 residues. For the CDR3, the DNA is TGTGCCAGCAGTTACAGGATTAGGGGACTCTCACCAGATACGCAGTATTTT. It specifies CASSYRIRGLSPDTQYF.

The CDR3, as DNA: TGTGCCAGCAGCTTAATGGGGGCAGAGCAGCCCCAGCATTTT. This gives the protein CASSLMGAEQPQHF. The V and J genes are TRBV7-6 and TRBJ1-5, with TRBD1 as a possible D gene (6 bases). The CDR3 covers 14 residues. Germline V lookup: CDR1 SGHVS, CDR2 FNYEAQ. V was pared by 2 bases and J by 7 bases, with 12 bases between.

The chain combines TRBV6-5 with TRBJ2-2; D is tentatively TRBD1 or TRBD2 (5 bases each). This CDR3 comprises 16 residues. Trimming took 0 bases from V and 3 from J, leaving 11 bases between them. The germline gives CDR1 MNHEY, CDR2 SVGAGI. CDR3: CASSYSTGRHTGELFF. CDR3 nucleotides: TGTGCCAGCAGTTACTCGACGGGACGTCACACCGGGGAGCTGTTTTTT.

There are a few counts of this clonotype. The CDR3 DNA is TGTGCCAGTAGTCTCCGGGACAGGAACGGACCCCGGGGTCAAGAGACCCAGTACTTC. Encoded protein: CASSLRDRNGPRGQETQYF. The chain employs TRBV19 and TRBJ2-5, with 8 bases that match TRBD1. V shed 5 bases, J shed 2 bases, and the junction held 19 bases outside the gene matches. Germline V gene lookup returns CDR1 LNHDA and CDR2 SQIVND (reference sequence). CDR3 length: 19 residues.